This T cell receptor beta chain was sequenced in a study of blood T cell repertoires in COVID-19. Study context: COVID-19 samples, acute and convalescent, were from the United States, Italy and Spain.

The table came from immunoSEQ multiplex PCR; TCRdb's copy has only in-frame clones and leaves some out. Among around 130,000 clones, less than 90% were seen once, and the ten largest hold about 2.5%. The V segment lost 3 bases and the J segment 4 bases; nucleotides outside the gene matches: 5. CDR1 is DFQATT, CDR2 SNEGSKA, per germline (reference sequence). The length of the CDR3 is 15 residues. V usage is TRBV20-1 and J usage is TRBJ2-3; the match to TRBD2 covers 12 bases. This sequence originates from a woman aged 50 to 60 who had recovered from COVID-19. Sequenced: PBMCs or T cells enriched from blood (not recorded which). Here the CDR3 reads CSASRTSGASDTQYF. The CDR3, as DNA: TGCAGTGCTAGTAGGACTAGCGGGGCGTCAGATACGCAGTATTTT.